These 19 T cell receptor beta chains were sequenced from one sample in a study of blood T cell repertoires in COVID-19. Profiling relied on immunoSEQ multiplex PCR, and the TCRdb table lists in-frame clones only, not all of them. The sample contains under 200,000 clones, 80% to 90% of which appear only once. Source material: peripheral blood. All receptors come from a man between 18 and 29 years old with active or convalescent COVID-19.

This clone was recorded once. This sequence joins TRBV9 and TRBJ1-2, with 9 nucleotides matching TRBD1. After removal of 4 bases from V and 0 bases from J, the junction contained 13 bases not matched to a gene. The CDR3 totals 18 residues. Germline CDR1 and CDR2: SGDLS and YYNGEE. The CDR3 reads CASSLGDRETLANYGYTF. The CDR3 DNA sequence: TGTGCCAGCAGCCTGGGGGACAGGGAAACTTTAGCTAACTATGGCTACACCTTC.

The chain employs TRBV7-9 and TRBJ2-1; 7 bases match TRBD2. The V gene end was trimmed by 8 bases and the J gene end by 8 bases; junction bases not matched to a gene: 9. The CDR3 loop spans 13 amino acids. The germline gives CDR1 SEHNR, CDR2 FQNEAQ (reference sequence). This CDR3 is CASSGSGGYEQFF. DNA of the CDR3: TGTGCCAGCTCGGGCTCCGGGGGGTATGAGCAGTTCTTC.

CDR3 in amino acids: CATTAVNTGELFF. The CDR3 DNA reads TGTGCCACCACGGCGGTGAACACCGGGGAGCTGTTTTTT. The chain carries TRBV24-1 and TRBJ2-2; D gene uncertain. V lost 8 bases to trimming and J lost 1 base, with 7 bases between them. Germline CDR1 is KGHDR and CDR2 is SFDVKD. The CDR3 is made up of 13 amino acids.

The rearrangement uses TRBV29-1 and TRBJ1-1; D is uncertain. The CDR3 has 10 amino acids. The V end was cut by 2 bases, the J end by 6 bases, with 4 bases between. Germline V lookup: CDR1 SQVTM, CDR2 ANQGSEA. The CDR3 loop reads CSVETAEAFF. The CDR3 bases are TGCAGCGTTGAAACTGCTGAAGCTTTCTTT.

This rearrangement joins TRBV18 to TRBJ2-5, with 8 positions matching TRBD2. Germline-derived CDR1 and CDR2 are KGHSH and LQKENI. The junction had 4 bases not matched to a gene; V was cut back by 3 bases and J by 1 base. There are 15 residues in the CDR3. CDR3 protein: CASSPLAGSQETQYF. In nucleotides, the CDR3 is TGTGCCAGCTCACCCTTAGCGGGGAGCCAAGAGACCCAGTACTTC.

J is TRBJ1-1 and V is TRBV9; 8 bases fit TRBD1. V lost 4 bases and J lost 6; bases outside the gene matches: 8. The V gene's germline CDR1 is SGDLS and CDR2 YYNGEE. The CDR3 spans 14 residues. The CDR3 loop reads CASSKDRVGAEAFF. The CDR3 DNA is TGTGCCAGCAGCAAGGACAGGGTTGGCGCTGAAGCTTTCTTT. Complete variable domain (other parts from reference TRBV9 and TRBJ1-1): DSGVTQTPKHLITATGQRVTLRCSPRSGDLSVYWYQQSLDQGLQFLIQYYNGEERAKGNILERFSAQQFPDLHSELNLSSLELGDSALYFCASSKDRVGAEAFFGQGTRLTVV.

V usage is TRBV3-1 (or the pseudogene TRBV3-2) and J usage is TRBJ1-6, with TRBD1 identical over 8 bases. The length of the CDR3 is 17 residues. Trimming took 4 bases from V and 10 from J; bases not matched to a gene: 15. CDR1 and CDR2 from the germline V gene are LGHDT and YNNKEL (reference sequence). In DNA, the CDR3 is TGTGCCAGCAGCCCACCCCAGGGGGCAGGGGTACACTCACCCCTCCACTTT. Translation: CASSPPQGAGVHSPLHF.

V and J are TRBV6-6 and TRBJ1-5; TRBD1 might be the D (5 bases). Per germline, CDR1 MNHNY and CDR2 SVGAGI (reference sequence). Between the trimmed V and J ends, which lost 7 bases and 5 bases, there was a span of 12 bases. This CDR3 has 13 residues. CDR3 sequence: CASNQGTDQPQHF. DNA for the CDR3: TGTGCCAGCAACCAGGGAACCGATCAGCCCCAGCATTTT.

V usage is TRBV9 and J usage is TRBJ2-1; TRBD2 aligns across 7 bases. After removal of 1 base from V and 7 bases from J, the junction contained 8 bases not matched to a gene. The germline CDR1 and CDR2 sequences are SGDLS and YYNGEE. The CDR3 length is 15 residues. The CDR3 protein is CASSVSLAAINEQFF. In nucleotides, the CDR3 is TGTGCCAGCAGCGTATCTCTAGCGGCAATTAATGAGCAGTTCTTC.

V gene TRBV29-1 combines with J gene TRBJ1-2; 7 nucleotides agree with TRBD1. This CDR3 is 14 amino acids long. Unmatched junction bases numbered 10, after V lost 5 bases and J lost 4 bases. Germline assignment: CDR1 SQVTM and CDR2 ANQGSEA. This CDR3 is CSVHPGQTSYGYTF. CDR3 sequence (DNA): TGCAGCGTTCACCCGGGACAGACGAGCTATGGCTACACCTTC. Filled out from reference TRBV29-1 and TRBJ1-2, the complete variable domain reads SAVISQKPSRDICQRGTSLTIQCQVDSQVTMMFWYRQQPGQSLTLIATANQGSEATYESGFVIDKFPISRPNLTFSTLTVSNMSPEDSSIYLCSVHPGQTSYGYTFGSGTRLTVV.

The chain carries TRBV24-1 and TRBJ1-2, with D perhaps matching TRBD1 (5 bases). V lost 3 bases and J lost 8, with 15 bases in between. This CDR3 has 14 amino acids. Germline V CDR1 and CDR2: KGHDR, SFDVKD. The CDR3 region has the DNA TGTGCCACCAGTGATGTCAACCAGGGAAAAGGCTACACCTTC. It codes for CATSDVNQGKGYTF.

Of note for this clone: At the DNA level, this CDR3 is encoded by other sequences in the same sample as well. The rearrangement uses TRBV6-5 and TRBJ1-4, with D perhaps TRBD1 (5 bases). Germline values: CDR1 MNHEY, CDR2 SVGAGI. The CDR3 runs to 13 residues. The V end was cut by 6 bases, the J end by 3 bases, with 8 bases between. The CDR3 loop reads CASRGGANEKLFF. CDR3 DNA: TGTGCCAGCAGGGGGGGGGCTAATGAAAAACTGTTTTTT.

This clone came up a few times. J is TRBJ1-1 and V is TRBV20-1; D possibly corresponds to TRBD1 (5 bases). The germline CDR1 and CDR2 sequences are DFQATT and SNEGSKA (reference sequence). V was cut by 7 bases and J by 4 bases, with 10 bases left in between. CDR3 length equals 11 residues. CDR3 nucleotide sequence: TGCAGTGGGGGGGGTTCCACTGAAGCTTTCTTT. As protein: CSGGGSTEAFF.

J is TRBJ1-2 and V is TRBV6-5; TRBD1 matches 8 bases. The CDR3 spans 15 residues. Germline V lookup: CDR1 MNHEY, CDR2 SVGAGI. V was clipped by 0 bases and J by 4 bases; unmatched bases: 4. The CDR3 DNA sequence: TGTGCCAGCAGTTACTCCGGACAGGGTATCTATGGCTACACCTTC. Encoded protein: CASSYSGQGIYGYTF.

This clone was seen more than once but under ten times. This chain links TRBV6-5 with TRBJ1-3; no clear D gene. The length of the CDR3 is 14 residues. V was cut by 8 bases and J by 0 bases, with 11 bases left in between. Germline loops: CDR1 MNHEY, CDR2 SVGAGI. The chain's CDR3 is CASGDPFSGNTIYF. For the CDR3, the DNA is TGTGCCAGCGGAGACCCATTCTCTGGAAACACCATATATTTT.

The gene calls are TRBV7-9 and TRBJ2-7; D is uncertain. The CDR3 loop spans 11 amino acids. V was clipped by 5 bases and J by 3 bases, with 5 bases between them. Germline CDR1 is SEHNR and CDR2 is FQNEAQ (reference sequence). CDR3 region: CASSRGYEQYV. DNA for the CDR3: TGTGCCAGCAGCCGCGGCTACGAGCAGTACGTC.

The chain links TRBV27 to TRBJ1-2, with D hard to call. The CDR3 is made up of 16 amino acids. Germline CDR1 is MNHEY and CDR2 is SMNVEV (reference sequence). V lost 5 bases, J lost 0 bases, and 16 bases lay in between. The CDR3 region is CASSQPHPTPNYGYTF. The CDR3, as DNA: TGTGCCAGCAGTCAACCCCACCCGACACCTAACTATGGCTACACCTTC.

The rearrangement joins TRBV5-1 to TRBJ1-1; D is ambiguous. With 0 bases removed from V and 4 bases from J, the gap between germline ends came to 10 bases. This CDR3 has 14 residues. CDR1 is SGHRS and CDR2 is YFSETQ in the germline V gene. In DNA form, the CDR3 reads TGCGCCAGCAGCTTGGACTCGGGTGGCACTGAAGCTTTCTTT. It yields the protein CASSLDSGGTEAFF.

This chain links TRBV28 with TRBJ1-1, with 9 bases lining up with TRBD1. The CDR3 sequence is 15 residues long. Trimming cost V 3 bases and J 4 bases; bases outside gene matches: 6. The germline V gene encodes CDR1 MDHEN and CDR2 SYDVKM. The CDR3 DNA sequence: TGTGCCAGCAGTTTTGGACAGGGGAGGATCACTGAAGCTTTCTTT. It specifies CASSFGQGRITEAFF.